This TCR beta chain was sequenced for a study of vaccination and CD4 T cells after COVID-19. About this clonotype: Its matching antigen is unknown.

The treatment here: roughly 11-day PBMC culture with coronavirus spike peptide pools or control peptides (ViraFEST assay). Every positive PCR date fell between March and December 2020, earlier than the US Alpha, Beta and Delta variants. Study-level results: Spike mono-reactivity held for 304 of 307 vaccine-specific clones in convalescent patients.

The study sequenced cultured CD4+ T cell DNA using the Oncomine TCR Beta short-read assay. MiXCR was run by TCRdb on the PCR reads, yielding one entry per CDR3 protein. The data hold approximately 12,000 distinct CDR3 sequences, with about 44% observed a single time. The germline V gene encodes CDR1 DFQATT and CDR2 SNEGSKA (reference sequence). This CDR3 region has 19 residues. V was clipped by 1 base and J by 6 bases, with 31 bases between them. Material for sequencing was CD4+ T cells from blood, cultured in vitro. The TCR originated in a human donor who had recovered from COVID-19. V gene TRBV20-1 combines with J gene TRBJ2-7; possible D gene TRBD2, 6 bases. The CDR3, as DNA: TGCAGTGCTAGAGGTTTCCGGGGATTCGTTGGAGGGAACCTCGGCGAGCAGTACTTC. Translating gives CSARGFRGFVGGNLGEQYF.